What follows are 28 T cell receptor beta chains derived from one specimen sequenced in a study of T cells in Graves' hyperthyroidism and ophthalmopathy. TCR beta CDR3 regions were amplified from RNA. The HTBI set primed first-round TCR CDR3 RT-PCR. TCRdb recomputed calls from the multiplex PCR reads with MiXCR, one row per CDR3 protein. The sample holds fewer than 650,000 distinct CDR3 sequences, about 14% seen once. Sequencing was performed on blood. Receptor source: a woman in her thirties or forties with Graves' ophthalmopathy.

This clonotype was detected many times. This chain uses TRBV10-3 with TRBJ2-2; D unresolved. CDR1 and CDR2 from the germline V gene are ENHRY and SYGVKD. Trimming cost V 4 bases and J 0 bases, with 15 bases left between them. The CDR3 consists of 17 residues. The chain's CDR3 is CAISATRQSSNTGELFF. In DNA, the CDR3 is TGTGCCATCAGTGCGACACGGCAGTCCTCGAACACCGGGGAGCTGTTTTTT.

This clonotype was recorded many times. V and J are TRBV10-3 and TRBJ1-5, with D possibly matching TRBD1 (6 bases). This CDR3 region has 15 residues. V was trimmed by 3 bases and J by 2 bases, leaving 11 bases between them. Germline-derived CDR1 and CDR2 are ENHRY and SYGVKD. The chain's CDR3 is CAISDQRTGNQPQHF. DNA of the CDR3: TGTGCCATCAGTGACCAGAGGACAGGCAATCAGCCCCAGCATTTT.

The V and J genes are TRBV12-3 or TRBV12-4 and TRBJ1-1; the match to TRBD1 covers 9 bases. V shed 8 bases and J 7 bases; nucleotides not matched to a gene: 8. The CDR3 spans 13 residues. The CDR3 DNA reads TGTGCCAGCGACAGGGGGGAAAGTGGTGAAGCTTTCTTT. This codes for CASDRGESGEAFF.

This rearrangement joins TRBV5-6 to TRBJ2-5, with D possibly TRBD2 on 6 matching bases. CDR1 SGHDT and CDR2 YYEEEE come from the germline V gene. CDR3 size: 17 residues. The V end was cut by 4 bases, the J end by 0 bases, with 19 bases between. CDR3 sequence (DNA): TGTGCCAGCAGCCGACTGGAGGATAGCGGATACCAAGAGACCCAGTACTTC. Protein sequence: CASSRLEDSGYQETQYF.

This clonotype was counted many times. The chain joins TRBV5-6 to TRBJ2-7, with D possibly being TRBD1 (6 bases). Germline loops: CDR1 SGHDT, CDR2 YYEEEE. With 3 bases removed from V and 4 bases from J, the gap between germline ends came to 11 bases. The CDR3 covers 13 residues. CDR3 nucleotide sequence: TGTGCCAGCAGCTCGGGACACCTTTACGAGCAGTACTTC. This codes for CASSSGHLYEQYF.

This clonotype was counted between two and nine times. The CDR3 bases are TGCAGCGTTGAAGAGGGGACTAGCGGGAACCCCTACGAGCAGTACTTC. Amino acids: CSVEEGTSGNPYEQYF. This chain links TRBV29-1 with TRBJ2-7, with TRBD2 identical over 13 bases. With 0 bases clipped from V and 2 bases from J, the junction kept 4 bases outside the gene matches. CDR3 length: 16 amino acids. CDR1 and CDR2 from the germline V gene are SQVTM and ANQGSEA.

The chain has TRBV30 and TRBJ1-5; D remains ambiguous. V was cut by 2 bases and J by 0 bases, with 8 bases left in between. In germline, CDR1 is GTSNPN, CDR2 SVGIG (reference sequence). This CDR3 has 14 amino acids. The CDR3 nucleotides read TGTGCCTGGAGTCTGGACGGTAGCAATCAGCCCCAGCATTTT. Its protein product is CAWSLDGSNQPQHF.

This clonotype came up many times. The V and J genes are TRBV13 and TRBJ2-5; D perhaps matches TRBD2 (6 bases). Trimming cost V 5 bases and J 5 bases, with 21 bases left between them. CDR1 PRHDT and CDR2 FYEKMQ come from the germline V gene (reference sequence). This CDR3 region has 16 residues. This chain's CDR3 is CASSPSREMGMETQYF. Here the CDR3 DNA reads TGTGCCAGCAGCCCTAGTCGGGAGATGGGGATGGAGACCCAGTACTTC.

The CDR3 region is CSVPGQIFGYTF. The CDR3, as DNA: TGCAGCGTTCCGGGACAGATTTTTGGCTACACCTTC. V usage is TRBV29-1 and J usage is TRBJ1-2; 7 nucleotides line up with TRBD1. Losses at the gene ends were 5 bases for V and 7 bases for J; bases not matched to a gene: 7. Germline V CDR1 and CDR2: SQVTM, ANQGSEA. The length of the CDR3 is 12 residues.

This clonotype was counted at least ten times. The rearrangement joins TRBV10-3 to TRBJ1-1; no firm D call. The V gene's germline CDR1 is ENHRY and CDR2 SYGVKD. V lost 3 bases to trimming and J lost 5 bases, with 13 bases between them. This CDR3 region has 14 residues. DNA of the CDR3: TGTGCCATCAGTGAAGGGCCGGGGAGGACTGAAGCTTTCTTT. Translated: CAISEGPGRTEAFF.

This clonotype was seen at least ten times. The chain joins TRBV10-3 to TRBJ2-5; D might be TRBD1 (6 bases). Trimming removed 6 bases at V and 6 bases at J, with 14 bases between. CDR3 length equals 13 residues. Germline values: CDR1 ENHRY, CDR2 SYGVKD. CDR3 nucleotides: TGTGCCATCAGACGCCCCCAGGGGCAGACCCAGTACTTC. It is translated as CAIRRPQGQTQYF.

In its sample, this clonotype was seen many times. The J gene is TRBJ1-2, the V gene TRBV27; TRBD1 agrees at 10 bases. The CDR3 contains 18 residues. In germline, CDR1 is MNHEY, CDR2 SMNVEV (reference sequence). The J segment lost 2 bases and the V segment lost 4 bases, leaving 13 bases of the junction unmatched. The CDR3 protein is CASSSTDRGRIQNYGYTF. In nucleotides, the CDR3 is TGTGCCAGCAGTTCAACCGACAGGGGGCGGATTCAGAACTATGGCTACACCTTC.

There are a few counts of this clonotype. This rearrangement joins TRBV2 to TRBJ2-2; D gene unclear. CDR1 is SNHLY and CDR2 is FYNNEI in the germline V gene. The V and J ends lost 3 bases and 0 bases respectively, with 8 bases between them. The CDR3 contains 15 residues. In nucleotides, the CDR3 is TGTGCCAGCAGTGACCGGGTGGCGAACACCGGGGAGCTGTTTTTT. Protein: CASSDRVANTGELFF.

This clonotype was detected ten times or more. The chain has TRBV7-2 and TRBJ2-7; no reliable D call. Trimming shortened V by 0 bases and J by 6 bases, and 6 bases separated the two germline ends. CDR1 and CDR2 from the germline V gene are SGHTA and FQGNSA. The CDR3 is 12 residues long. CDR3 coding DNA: TGTGCCAGCAGCTTAGCAGTGGGCGAGCAGTACTTC. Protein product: CASSLAVGEQYF.

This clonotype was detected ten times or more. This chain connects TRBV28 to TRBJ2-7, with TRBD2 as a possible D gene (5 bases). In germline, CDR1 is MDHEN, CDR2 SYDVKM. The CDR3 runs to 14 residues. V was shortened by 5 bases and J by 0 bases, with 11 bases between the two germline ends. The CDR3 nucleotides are TGTGCCAGCAGTCTAGCCGTTAGCTCCTACGAGCAGTACTTC. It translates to CASSLAVSSYEQYF.

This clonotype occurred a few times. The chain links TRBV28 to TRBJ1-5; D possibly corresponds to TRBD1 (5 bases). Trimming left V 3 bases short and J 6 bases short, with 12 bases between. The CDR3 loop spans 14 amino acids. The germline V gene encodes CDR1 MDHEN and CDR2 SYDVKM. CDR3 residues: CASSFRGSLQPQHF. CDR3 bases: TGTGCCAGCAGTTTCCGGGGGTCGCTTCAGCCCCAGCATTTT.

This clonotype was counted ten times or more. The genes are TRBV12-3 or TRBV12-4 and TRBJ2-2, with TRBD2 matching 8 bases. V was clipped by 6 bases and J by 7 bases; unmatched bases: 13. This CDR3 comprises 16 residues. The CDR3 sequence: CASSEEYGRAGGELFF. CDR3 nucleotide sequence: TGTGCCAGCAGCGAGGAGTACGGGAGGGCCGGCGGGGAGCTGTTTTTT.

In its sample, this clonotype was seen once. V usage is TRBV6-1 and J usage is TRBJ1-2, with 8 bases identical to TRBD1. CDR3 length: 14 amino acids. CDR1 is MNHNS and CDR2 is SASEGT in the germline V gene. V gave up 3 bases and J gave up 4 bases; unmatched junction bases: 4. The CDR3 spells CASSDTGGVYGYTF. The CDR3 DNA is TGTGCCAGCAGTGATACAGGGGGGGTCTATGGCTACACCTTC.

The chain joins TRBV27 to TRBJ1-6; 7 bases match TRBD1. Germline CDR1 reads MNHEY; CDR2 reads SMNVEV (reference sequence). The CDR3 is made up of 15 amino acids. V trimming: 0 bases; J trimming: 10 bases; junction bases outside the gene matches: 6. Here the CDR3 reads CASSLSKTGNSPLHF. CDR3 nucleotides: TGTGCCAGCAGTTTATCGAAGACAGGGAACTCACCCCTCCACTTT.

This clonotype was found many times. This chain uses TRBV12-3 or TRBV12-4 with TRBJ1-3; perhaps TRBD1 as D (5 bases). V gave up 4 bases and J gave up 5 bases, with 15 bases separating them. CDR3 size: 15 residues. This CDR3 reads CASSSTGLSRNTIYF. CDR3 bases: TGTGCCAGCAGTTCCACGGGGCTGAGCAGAAACACCATATATTTT.

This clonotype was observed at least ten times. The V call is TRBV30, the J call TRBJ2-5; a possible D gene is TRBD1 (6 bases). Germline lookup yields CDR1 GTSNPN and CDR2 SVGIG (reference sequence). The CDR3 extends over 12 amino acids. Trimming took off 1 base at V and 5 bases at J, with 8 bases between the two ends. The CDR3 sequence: CAWSAGGETQYF. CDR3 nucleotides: TGTGCCTGGAGTGCTGGGGGCGAGACCCAGTACTTC.

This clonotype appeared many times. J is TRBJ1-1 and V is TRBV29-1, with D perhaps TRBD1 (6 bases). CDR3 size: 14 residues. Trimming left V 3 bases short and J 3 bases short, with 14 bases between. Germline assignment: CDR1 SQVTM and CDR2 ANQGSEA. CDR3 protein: CSVDLGGKHTEAFF. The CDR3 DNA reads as TGCAGCGTTGATTTGGGGGGCAAGCACACTGAAGCTTTCTTT.

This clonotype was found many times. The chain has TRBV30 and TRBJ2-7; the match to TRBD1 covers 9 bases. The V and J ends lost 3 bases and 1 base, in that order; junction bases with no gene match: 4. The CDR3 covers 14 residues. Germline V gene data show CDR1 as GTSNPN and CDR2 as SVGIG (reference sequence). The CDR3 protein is CAWRGTGRSYEQYF. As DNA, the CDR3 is TGTGCCTGGAGGGGGACAGGGAGATCCTACGAGCAGTACTTC.

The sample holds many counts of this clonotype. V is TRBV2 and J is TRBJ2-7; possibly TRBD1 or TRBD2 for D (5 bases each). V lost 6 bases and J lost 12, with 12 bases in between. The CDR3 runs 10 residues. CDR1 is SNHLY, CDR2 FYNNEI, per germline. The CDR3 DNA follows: TGTGCCAGCAGGGGCTTCGGGGCGTACTTC. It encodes CASRGFGAYF.

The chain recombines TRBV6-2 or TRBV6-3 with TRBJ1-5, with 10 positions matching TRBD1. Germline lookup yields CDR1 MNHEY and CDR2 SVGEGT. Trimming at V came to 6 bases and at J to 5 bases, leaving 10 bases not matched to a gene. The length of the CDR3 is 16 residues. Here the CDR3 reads CASRHWRQGAYQPQHF. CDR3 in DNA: TGTGCCAGCAGACACTGGAGACAGGGGGCTTATCAGCCCCAGCATTTT.

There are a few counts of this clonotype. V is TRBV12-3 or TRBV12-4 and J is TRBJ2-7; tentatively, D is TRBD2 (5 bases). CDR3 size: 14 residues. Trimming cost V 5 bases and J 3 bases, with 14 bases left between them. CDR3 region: CASSPRDYHYEQYF. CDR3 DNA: TGTGCCAGCAGTCCCCGTGACTACCACTACGAGCAGTACTTC.

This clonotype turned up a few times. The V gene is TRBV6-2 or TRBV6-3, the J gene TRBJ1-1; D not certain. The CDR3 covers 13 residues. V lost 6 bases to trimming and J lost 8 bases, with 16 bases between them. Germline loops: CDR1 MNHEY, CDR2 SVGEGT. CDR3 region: CASSPSSVGEAFF. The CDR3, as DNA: TGTGCCAGCAGCCCATCGTCCGTGGGGGAAGCTTTCTTT.

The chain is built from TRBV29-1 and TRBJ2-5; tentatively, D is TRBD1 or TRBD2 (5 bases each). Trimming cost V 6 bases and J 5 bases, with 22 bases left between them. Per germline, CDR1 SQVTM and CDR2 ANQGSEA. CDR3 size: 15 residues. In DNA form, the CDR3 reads TGCAGCGTAGATAGATCAGGTGGGGGACGGGAGACCCAGTACTTC. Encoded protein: CSVDRSGGGRETQYF.